Each of the 30 T cell receptor beta chains below was sequenced from the same sample in a study of T cell responses to AZD1222 COVID-19 vaccine. The table came from immunoSEQ multiplex PCR; TCRdb's copy has only in-frame clones and leaves some out. This sample has 170,000 or so clones, with about 90% found just once. The sample was peripheral blood, taken on day 0 of AZD1222 vaccination. The origin of the receptors is an adult in good health.

This clone occurred once. This rearrangement joins TRBV28 to TRBJ2-7; D is possibly TRBD1 (7 bases). CDR1 MDHEN and CDR2 SYDVKM come from the germline V gene. CDR3 length: 19 amino acids. The V end was cut by 1 base, the J end by 2 bases, with 24 bases between. Here the CDR3 DNA reads TGTGCCAGCAGTTTATACCTAAAAAATGCGGGGACAGAGCCCTACGAGCAGTACTTC. Encoded protein: CASSLYLKNAGTEPYEQYF.

The rearrangement uses TRBV7-2 and TRBJ2-3, with 9 nucleotides matching TRBD1. Germline V gives CDR1 SGHTA, CDR2 FQGNSA. This CDR3 has 16 amino acids. V lost 6 bases, J lost 3 bases, and 10 bases stayed unmatched. The CDR3 DNA sequence: TGTGCCAGCAGACGGACACAGGGGGCGAGGACAGATACGCAGTATTTT. This codes for CASRRTQGARTDTQYF.

In its sample, this clone was seen once. CDR3 sequence reads: CASSSYVGTDTQYF. CDR3 sequence (DNA): TGTGCCAGCAGTTCTTATGTCGGCACAGATACGCAGTATTTT. V is TRBV6-2 or TRBV6-3 and J is TRBJ2-3; no reliable D call. The CDR3 is 14 amino acids. Germline V lookup: CDR1 MNHEY, CDR2 SVGEGT. Trimming removed 4 bases at V and 1 base at J, with 9 bases between.

The chain uses TRBV27 and TRBJ1-6, with 7 positions matching TRBD1. This CDR3 is built from 14 residues. CDR1 MNHEY and CDR2 SMNVEV come from the germline V gene (reference sequence). Germline trimming cut 6 bases from V and 6 bases from J; bases unmatched to any gene: 5. The CDR3: CASREQGFNSPLHF. The CDR3 DNA sequence: TGTGCCAGCAGGGAACAGGGGTTTAATTCACCCCTCCACTTT.

V gene TRBV11-3 combines with J gene TRBJ1-2; D remains ambiguous. The germline V gene has CDR1 SGHNT and CDR2 YENEEA. The CDR3 is made up of 11 amino acids. Trimming pared 1 base from V and 10 bases from J, leaving 7 bases between. In nucleotides, the CDR3 is TGTGCCAGCAGCTTAGCAGCTGACTACACCTTC. This encodes CASSLAADYTF.

To note about this clone: This sample also contains other DNA sequences that code for the same CDR3. The J gene is TRBJ1-1, the V gene TRBV7-3, with D uncertain. Germline V gene data show CDR1 as SGHTA and CDR2 as FQGTGA. The V end was cut by 4 bases, the J end by 0 bases, with 6 bases between. The CDR3 runs 13 residues. The CDR3 sequence: CASSSQMNTEAFF. For the CDR3, the DNA is TGTGCCAGCAGCTCCCAAATGAACACTGAAGCTTTCTTT.

The chain uses TRBV3-1 (or the pseudogene TRBV3-2) and TRBJ2-7; 9 bases align to TRBD1. The CDR3 is 16 amino acids. Germline CDR1 reads LGHDT; CDR2 reads YNNKEL (reference sequence). V was clipped by 1 base and J by 2 bases; unmatched bases: 6. CDR3 residues: CASSQAGTGLAYEQYF. CDR3 DNA sequence: TGTGCCAGCAGCCAAGCGGGGACAGGGCTCGCCTACGAGCAGTACTTC.

The rearrangement links TRBV6-5 to TRBJ2-1; the match to TRBD1 covers 12 bases. The CDR3 is made up of 15 amino acids. Germline V gives CDR1 MNHEY, CDR2 SVGAGI. V lost 6 bases and J lost 7; bases outside the gene matches: 7. DNA for the CDR3: TGTGCCAGCAGACAACCGGGACAGGGGGCTAATGAGCAGTTCTTC. Translated: CASRQPGQGANEQFF.

The rearrangement links TRBV3-1 (or the pseudogene TRBV3-2) to TRBJ2-7; possibly TRBD2 for D (6 bases). Deletions cut 8 bases from V and 0 bases from J, with 11 bases between. This CDR3 has 13 residues. Germline V CDR1 and CDR2: LGHDT, YNNKEL (reference sequence). DNA for the CDR3: TGTGCCAGCGGTAGCGGTAGCTCCTACGAGCAGTACTTC. This sequence encodes CASGSGSSYEQYF.

Comments on this clone: Other nucleotide sequences in the sample specify the same CDR3. The rearrangement uses TRBV19 and TRBJ2-1, with 10 bases matching TRBD2. The germline gives CDR1 LNHDA, CDR2 SQIVND (reference sequence). The CDR3 extends over 16 amino acids. Trimming removed 5 bases from V and 5 bases from J; junction bases left unmatched: 9. The CDR3 spells CASSFTRTSGNNEQFF. In DNA form, the CDR3 reads TGTGCCAGTAGTTTCACCCGGACTAGCGGAAACAATGAGCAGTTCTTC.

The V gene is TRBV18, the J gene TRBJ1-3; tentative D call: TRBD1 (5 bases). CDR1 is KGHSH and CDR2 is LQKENI in the germline V gene. The CDR3 has 17 residues. With 1 base removed from V and 3 bases from J, the gap between germline ends came to 16 bases. This chain's CDR3 is CASSPHPKGLGGNTIYF. The CDR3 nucleotides read TGTGCCAGCTCACCACACCCGAAGGGGCTAGGTGGAAACACCATATATTTT.

In this sample, this clone turned up once. This sequence joins TRBV19 and TRBJ1-2; D not certain. Germline V CDR1 and CDR2: LNHDA, SQIVND (reference sequence). V gave up 3 bases and J gave up 5 bases, with 19 bases separating them. The CDR3 runs 16 residues. The chain's CDR3 is CASSIYGASTAYGYTF. The CDR3, as DNA: TGTGCCAGTAGTATCTACGGAGCCTCGACCGCTTATGGCTACACCTTC.

The chain joins TRBV6-5 to TRBJ2-1; 8 nucleotides align to TRBD2. The germline V gene has CDR1 MNHEY and CDR2 SVGAGI. V lost 7 bases and J lost 9; bases outside the gene matches: 8. This CDR3 has 13 amino acids. The CDR3 reads CASTPREGLEQFF. CDR3 DNA: TGTGCCAGCACCCCACGGGAGGGCCTTGAGCAGTTCTTC.

On this clone itself: The germline gene is not matched at one end of the junction; a read error may be the cause. The genes are TRBV6-5 and TRBJ1-2; no firm D call. Looked up from germline, CDR1 is MNHEY and CDR2 is SVGAGI. The CDR3 runs 15 residues. The CDR3 DNA follows: TGTGCCAGCAGTTACTCGAGTGCAGTCGGCTATGGCTACACCTTT. Its translation is CASSYSSAVGYGYTF.

The chain couples TRBV6-5 to TRBJ1-1; 7 bases are a match to TRBD1. V was clipped by 6 bases and J by 3 bases; unmatched bases: 10. The CDR3 totals 15 residues. Germline V lookup: CDR1 MNHEY, CDR2 SVGAGI. The CDR3 DNA is TGTGCCAGCAGGAAAACAGGGGCAAGAGACACTGAAGCTTTCTTT. Protein: CASRKTGARDTEAFF.

This rearrangement joins TRBV19 to TRBJ2-7, with TRBD1 identical over 8 bases. J gave up 2 bases and V 6 bases, and 6 bases lay outside the gene matches. The germline V gene encodes CDR1 LNHDA and CDR2 SQIVND (reference sequence). The CDR3 length is 14 residues. CDR3 DNA sequence: TGTGCCAGTAGAGAACAGGGGGGCACCTACGAGCAGTACTTC. It codes for CASREQGGTYEQYF. Variable domain in full (rest from reference TRBV19 and TRBJ2-7): DGGITQSPKYLFRKEGQNVTLSCEQNLNHDAMYWYRQDPGQGLRLIYYSQIVNDFQKGDIAEGYSVSREKKESFPLTVTSAQKNPTAFYLCASREQGGTYEQYFGPGTRLTVT.

The chain employs TRBV24-1 and TRBJ2-1; maybe TRBD1 (6 bases). Deletions cut 0 bases from V and 7 bases from J, with 9 bases between. The CDR3 has 14 residues. The germline V gene has CDR1 KGHDR and CDR2 SFDVKD. The CDR3 reads CATSDLRQGNEQFF. CDR3 sequence (DNA): TGTGCCACCAGTGATTTGAGGCAGGGGAATGAGCAGTTCTTC.

The V and J genes are TRBV6-9 and TRBJ1-4; a weak D match, TRBD1 (6 bases). The CDR3 covers 14 residues. The germline gives CDR1 MNHGY, CDR2 SVAAGI. The V gene lost 4 bases and the J gene lost 6 bases, with 12 bases spanning the gap. The CDR3 DNA reads as TGTGCCAGCAGTTTCCCAGAGGGGGATGAAAAACTGTTTTTT. It encodes CASSFPEGDEKLFF.

V usage is TRBV3-1 (or the pseudogene TRBV3-2) and J usage is TRBJ2-1; 7 nucleotides line up with TRBD2. From germline, CDR1 is LGHDT and CDR2 YNNKEL (reference sequence). J lost 3 bases, V lost 5 bases, and 10 bases had no gene match. This CDR3 contains 16 residues. In DNA, the CDR3 is TGTGCCAGCAGCTTGAGTGGGAGGGCCAACTACAATGAGCAGTTCTTC. Protein product: CASSLSGRANYNEQFF.

This chain joins TRBV6-1 and TRBJ1-2, with D possibly matching TRBD1 (5 bases). Germline-derived CDR1 and CDR2 are MNHNS and SASEGT. CDR3 length equals 13 residues. V was trimmed by 3 bases and J by 1 base, leaving 6 bases between them. CDR3 nucleotide sequence: TGTGCCAGCAGTGAGGGGGATAACTATGGCTACACCTTC. Translation: CASSEGDNYGYTF.

The chain joins TRBV19 to TRBJ1-1; a possible D gene is TRBD1 (5 bases). The CDR3 covers 16 residues. V was trimmed by 9 bases and J by 1 base, leaving 21 bases between them. In germline, CDR1 is LNHDA, CDR2 SQIVND (reference sequence). The CDR3 DNA sequence: TGTGCCAGCCGGGACGGCGGAGTAACCCGGAACACTGAAGCTTTCTTT. This sequence encodes CASRDGGVTRNTEAFF. The variable domain in full, with the rest retrieved from reference TRBV19 and TRBJ1-1, is DGGITQSPKYLFRKEGQNVTLSCEQNLNHDAMYWYRQDPGQGLRLIYYSQIVNDFQKGDIAEGYSVSREKKESFPLTVTSAQKNPTAFYLCASRDGGVTRNTEAFFGQGTRLTVV.

This chain uses TRBV6-4 with TRBJ1-2, with D possibly matching TRBD1 (5 bases). Trimming stripped 4 bases from V and 3 bases from J, with 12 bases between. The CDR3 has 14 residues. In germline, CDR1 is MRHNA, CDR2 SNTAGT. CDR3 loop: CASSVGREHYGYTF. CDR3 DNA sequence: TGTGCCAGCAGTGTGGGCAGGGAACACTATGGCTACACCTTC.

This chain's CDR3 is CASSKESGERSGNTIYF. CDR3 DNA: TGTGCCAGCAGCAAAGAGAGTGGGGAGAGGTCTGGAAACACCATATATTTT. The V gene is TRBV21-1, the J gene TRBJ1-3. TRBV21-1 is classified as a pseudogene. The CDR3 has 17 residues.

The chain combines TRBV5-1 with TRBJ2-6; D gene unclear. Germline CDR1 SGHRS, CDR2 YFSETQ. CDR3 length: 15 amino acids. Trimming removed 1 base from V and 2 bases from J, with 7 bases in between. This CDR3 is CASSLIETGANVLTF. CDR3 DNA: TGCGCCAGCAGCTTGATAGAGACTGGGGCCAACGTCCTGACTTTC.

The rearrangement links TRBV4-1 to TRBJ2-4, with TRBD1 identical over 8 bases. This CDR3 has 15 amino acids. Germline trimming cut 1 base from V and 3 bases from J; bases unmatched to any gene: 2. Germline CDR1 reads MGHRA; CDR2 reads YSYEKL. The CDR3, as DNA: TGCGCCAGCAGCCAAGCACAGGGGGACAAAAACATTCAGTACTTC. Residues: CASSQAQGDKNIQYF.

The rearrangement uses TRBV5-3 and TRBJ2-1; no clear D. TRBV5-3 is an ORF, with its function uncertain. The CDR3 is 12 residues long. V lost 0 bases and J 8 bases, leaving 6 bases between the germline ends. The CDR3 DNA reads as TGTGCCAGAAGCTTGGACTGGTATGAGCAGTTCTTC. Translating gives CARSLDWYEQFF.

The V and J genes are TRBV9 and TRBJ2-6; 7 positions agree with TRBD1. CDR1 is SGDLS and CDR2 is YYNGEE in the germline V gene. Trimming removed 0 bases from V and 11 bases from J; junction bases left unmatched: 8. The CDR3 runs 15 residues. The CDR3 region is CASSVGAQGKDVLTF. The CDR3 region has the DNA TGTGCCAGCAGCGTAGGTGCACAGGGGAAAGACGTCCTGACTTTC.

This rearrangement joins TRBV3-1 (or the pseudogene TRBV3-2) to TRBJ2-1, with unresolved D. The V end lost 2 bases, the J end lost 0 bases, and 2 bases lay between the germline ends. The CDR3 totals 13 residues. CDR1 is LGHDT and CDR2 is YNNKEL in the germline V gene (reference sequence). CDR3 protein: CASSQSSYNEQFF. Written as DNA, the CDR3 is TGTGCCAGCAGCCAAAGCTCCTACAATGAGCAGTTCTTC.

This rearrangement joins TRBV11-2 to TRBJ2-5, with a tentative D call TRBD2 (5 bases). CDR3 length: 15 residues. Trimming left V 2 bases short and J 4 bases short, with 14 bases between. Per germline, CDR1 SGHAT and CDR2 FQNNGV. CDR3 amino acids: CASSLNEGRGETQYF. In DNA, the CDR3 is TGTGCCAGCAGCTTAAATGAGGGAAGAGGAGAGACCCAGTACTTC.

This chain links TRBV14 with TRBJ2-7, with a tentative D call TRBD2 (6 bases). The V end lost 8 bases, the J end lost 3 bases, and 17 bases lay between the germline ends. Germline CDR1 SGHDN, CDR2 FVKESK. The CDR3 has 14 residues. The CDR3 sequence: CASAEESGFYEQYF. DNA for the CDR3: TGTGCCAGCGCGGAAGAGAGCGGGTTCTACGAGCAGTACTTC.